A selection of T cell receptor beta chains follows, all from one sample in a study of shared clonotypes between healthy human individuals. Some clones are missing from TCRdb's copy, which holds only in-frame ones; the method was immunoSEQ multiplex PCR. The sample has 2,500,000 or so clones; approximately 92% are singletons. The specimen was naive CD4+ T cells sorted from blood. The source of these receptors is a man aged 18-30 years in good health. Each CDR3 is given with its conserved first and last residue. The D gene is left open where the match is weak. Only part of the rows carry a size: once, few, many, or a class if the clone is expanded.

d_gene | j_gene | v_gene | len | abundance | CDR3nt | CDR3aa
. | TRBJ2-2 | TRBV27 | 17 | . | TGTGCCAGCAGTTTGGTCCGGATTCACGCGAACACCGGGGAGCTGTTTTTT | CASSLVRIHANTGELFF
TRBD2 | TRBJ2-3 | TRBV28 | 15 | . | TGTGCCAGCAGTTCAGCCGGGGGGGGTGAAGATACGCAGTATTTT | CASSSAGGGEDTQYF
. | TRBJ2-3 | TRBV5-1 | 14 | . | TGCGCCAGCAGCTTGGAGCCTCACACAGATACGCAGTATTTT | CASSLEPHTDTQYF
TRBD2 | TRBJ2-5 | TRBV5-1 | 15 | . | TGCGCCAGCAGCTCTATAGCGGGAGGGCCGGGGACCCAGTACTTC | CASSSIAGGPGTQYF
. | TRBJ2-3 | TRBV6-6 | 13 | . | TGTGCCAGCAGTTACTCTTTGGCAGATACGCAGTATTTT | CASSYSLADTQYF
. | TRBJ1-3 | TRBV5-1 | 15 | once | TGCGCCAGCAGCTTAAGGGGTGAAACTGGAAACACCATATATTTT | CASSLRGETGNTIYF
. | TRBJ1-2 | TRBV28 | 12 | . | TGTGCCAGCAGTCACAGGGCGGATGGCTACACCTTC | CASSHRADGYTF
. | TRBJ2-1 | TRBV5-1 | 13 | . | TGCGCCAGCAGCTTGACTCGAGGGCATGAGCAGTTCTTC | CASSLTRGHEQFF
. | TRBJ1-3 | TRBV23-1 | 15 | . | TGCGCCAGCAGTCAAGATCAACGCTCTGGAAACACCATATATTTT | CASSQDQRSGNTIYF
. | TRBJ2-5 | TRBV11-2 | 14 | . | TGTGCCAGCAGCGCGAACTTACAAGAGAGCGGCCAGTACTTC | CASSANLQESGQYF
. | TRBJ2-7 | TRBV5-1 | 14 | . | TGCGCCAGCAGCCCGACAGAAATGAGGGAGGAGCAGTACTTC | CASSPTEMREEQYF
TRBD1 | TRBJ1-4 | TRBV2 | 17 | . | TGTGCCAGCAGTCCCACCCTGACAGGGGGCGCCGGGGAAAAACTGTTTTTT | CASSPTLTGGAGEKLFF
. | TRBJ2-3 | TRBV27 | 15 | . | TGTGCCAGCAGTTTTAGAAACACTAACACAGATACGCAGTATTTT | CASSFRNTNTDTQYF
TRBD1 | TRBJ2-7 | TRBV5-1 | 14 | . | TGCGCCAGCGGAGCACCGGGACAGGGCTACGAGCAGTACTTC | CASGAPGQGYEQYF
TRBD2 | TRBJ2-1 | TRBV19 | 14 | . | TGTGCCAGTAGTATTTGGACTAGGCCCAATGAGCAGTTCTTC | CASSIWTRPNEQFF
TRBD1 | TRBJ1-1 | TRBV25-1 | 15 | once | TGTGCCAGCAGTGTAGACACAGGGGCCTTCACTGAAGCTTTCTTT | CASSVDTGAFTEAFF
. | TRBJ1-2 | TRBV29-1 | 14 | once | TGCAGCGTTGTTAGCCTATGGGAAGGCTATGGCTACACCTTC | CSVVSLWEGYGYTF
. | TRBJ1-1 | TRBV6-6 | 14 | . | TGTGCCAGCAGTTACGTGACACTGAACACTGAAGCTTTCTTT | CASSYVTLNTEAFF
. | TRBJ2-7 | TRBV27 | 14 | . | TGTGCCAGCAGTTTAGAGGCAGGGCCCTACGAGCAGTACTTC | CASSLEAGPYEQYF
TRBD2 | TRBJ2-1 | TRBV6-6 | 14 | . | TGTGCCAGCAGCTTCCCGGGACTAGCTTATGAGCAGTTCTTC | CASSFPGLAYEQFF
. | TRBJ2-2 | TRBV7-3 | 17 | once | TGTGCCAGCAGCCCTCATACCGGGACATTACTCCCCGGGGAGCTGTTTTTT | CASSPHTGTLLPGELFF
. | TRBJ1-6 | TRBV5-6 | 12 | few | TGTGCCAGCAGCTCAGGAGCCTTACCCCTCCACTTT | CASSSGALPLHF
. | TRBJ1-2 | TRBV29-1 | 13 | . | TGCAGCGTGCTTGATCCCAGGGCGAGGGGCTACACCTTC | CSVLDPRARGYTF
TRBD2 | TRBJ2-1 | TRBV9 | 15 | . | TGTGCCAGCAGCCCCCGTACGACTAGCGGAGGGGAGCAGTTCTTC | CASSPRTTSGGEQFF
. | TRBJ2-2 | TRBV6-5 | 16 | . | TGTGCCAGCAGTTACAACAGGCCGACGAACACCGGGGAGCTGTTTTTT | CASSYNRPTNTGELFF
. | TRBJ1-4 | TRBV6-1 | 14 | . | TGTGCCAGCAGTAGGGACCGATATAATGAAAAACTGTTTTTT | CASSRDRYNEKLFF
. | TRBJ1-4 | TRBV5-1 | 15 | . | TGCGCCAGCAGCTTATCCGGGGGCAGGGGCGAAAAACTGTTTTTT | CASSLSGGRGEKLFF
. | TRBJ2-5 | TRBV7-9 | 14 | once | TGTGCCAGCAGCTCCACGTCCCCACAAGAGACCCAGTACTTC | CASSSTSPQETQYF
TRBD1 | TRBJ1-5 | TRBV19 | 14 | . | TGTGCCAGTAGTCTTGGGACAGGGGATCAGCCCCAGCATTTT | CASSLGTGDQPQHF
. | TRBJ2-7 | TRBV6-5 | 15 | . | TGTGCCAGCAGTTTATTCCGGGACCCATCCTACGAGCAGTACTTC | CASSLFRDPSYEQYF
TRBD1 | TRBJ1-2 | TRBV7-9 | 15 | . | TGTGCCAGCAGCCCCGACGGACAGGCGCCCTATGGCTACACCTTC | CASSPDGQAPYGYTF
TRBD2 | TRBJ2-3 | TRBV5-4 | 17 | . | TGTGCCAGCAGCTTAGGGACTAGCGGGAGCGGGACAGATACGCAGTATTTT | CASSLGTSGSGTDTQYF
TRBD2 | TRBJ2-4 | TRBV7-2 | 19 | . | TGTGCCAGCAGCTTAGAGGCGGGAGGGTTGAAGACGGCCAAAAACATTCAGTACTTC | CASSLEAGGLKTAKNIQYF
. | TRBJ1-1 | TRBV30 | 10 | . | TGTGGGTTAAGGAACACTGAAGCTTTCTTT | CGLRNTEAFF
TRBD2 | TRBJ2-1 | TRBV4-1 | 17 | . | TGCGCCAGCAGCCAAGAAGGAAGCGGGAGGACCTACAATGAGCAGTTCTTC | CASSQEGSGRTYNEQFF
. | TRBJ2-2 | TRBV9 | 16 | once | TGTGCCAGCAGCGTAGAAATATCCCCCGTCACCGGGGAGCTGTTTTTT | CASSVEISPVTGELFF
TRBD1 | TRBJ2-2 | TRBV6-5 | 15 | . | TGTGCCAGCAATGACAGGGGCGCACACACCGGGGAGCTGTTTTTT | CASNDRGAHTGELFF
. | TRBJ1-6 | TRBV6-5 | 14 | . | TGTGCCAGCAGTTCCCTCGGGGGCGGCTCACCCCTCCACTTT | CASSSLGGGSPLHF
TRBD2 | TRBJ2-1 | TRBV7-9 | 15 | once | TGTGCCAGCAGCCCCCCTAGCGGGACCTACAATGAGCAGTTCTTC | CASSPPSGTYNEQFF
. | TRBJ2-2 | TRBV5-1 | 14 | . | TGCGCCAGCAGCTCCCGGGTTACCACCGGGGAGCTGTTTTTT | CASSSRVTTGELFF
. | TRBJ1-5 | TRBV6-6 | 13 | . | TGTGCCAGCCAGGGGTATAGCAATCAGCCCCAGCATTTT | CASQGYSNQPQHF
TRBD2 | TRBJ2-1 | TRBV19 | 15 | . | TGTGCCAGTAGTATCGGGAGGGCCGGAGCCAATGAGCAGTTCTTC | CASSIGRAGANEQFF
TRBD1 | TRBJ1-2 | TRBV4-1 | 17 | . | TGCGCCAGCAGCACCTCCGGGACAGTAGCAGTGAGTGTGGGCTACACCTTC | CASSTSGTVAVSVGYTF
. | TRBJ2-7 | TRBV11-2 | 15 | . | TGTGCCAGCAGCTCCGGACAGATAAACTTAGAAGAGCAGTACTTC | CASSSGQINLEEQYF
. | TRBJ1-1 | TRBV27 | 12 | . | TGTGCCACCGGGCTAAGGAACACTGAAGCTTTCTTT | CATGLRNTEAFF
TRBD2 | TRBJ2-5 | TRBV6-5 | 13 | . | TGTGCCAGCAGATCTCGGGGGGGGGAGACCCAGTACTTC | CASRSRGGETQYF
. | TRBJ2-7 | TRBV10-3 | 13 | . | TGTGCCATCCACCAGGGAGAAGGGGACGAGCAGTACTTC | CAIHQGEGDEQYF
TRBD1 | TRBJ2-3 | TRBV4-1 | 15 | once | TGCGCCAGCAGCCAGGACAGGGTGGGCACAGATACGCAGTATTTT | CASSQDRVGTDTQYF
. | TRBJ2-5 | TRBV7-2 | 12 | . | TGTGCCAGCAGCTTCGCACGAATGTCCCAGTACTTC | CASSFARMSQYF
. | TRBJ1-1 | TRBV5-1 | 13 | . | TGCGCCAGCAGCTTACCCGTGAACACTGAAGCTTTCTTT | CASSLPVNTEAFF
TRBD2 | TRBJ2-1 | TRBV7-2 | 16 | . | TGTGCCAGCAGCTTAGCCGCGGGACTAGCGGGAGATGAGCAGTTCTTC | CASSLAAGLAGDEQFF
. | TRBJ1-3 | TRBV29-1 | 13 | . | TGCAGCGTATCTGGGGGCCCTGGAAACACCATATATTTT | CSVSGGPGNTIYF
. | TRBJ1-5 | TRBV5-6 | 15 | . | TGTGCCAGCAGCGCCCGGGCCGGCGGGTATCAGCCCCAGCATTTT | CASSARAGGYQPQHF
. | TRBJ1-3 | TRBV11-2 | 15 | . | TGTGCCAGCAGCTCCCAGGGGAGAGCTGGAAACACCATATATTTT | CASSSQGRAGNTIYF